Sequencing of this TCR beta chain was carried out in a study of OX40 agonist ivuxolimab in advanced cancers. Study-level background: A diagnosis of hepatocellular carcinoma, melanoma, renal cell or head and neck cancer was present in dose-escalation patients.

Study-level points and caveats: On average, a greater number of expanded clones characterised CD8+ T cells relative to CD4+. Researchers did not establish what antigens the expanded peripheral T cells target.

Autoimmune disease history or systemic immunosuppression barred patients. Produced via immunoSEQ multiplex PCR; TCRdb's table is partial and in-frame only. The data contain about 62,000 clones, approximately 82% of them singletons. Points on this clone: Its target is not known.

Sample: CD4+ or CD8+ T cells sorted from blood, taken in a trial of the OX40 agonist ivuxolimab. This receptor was obtained from an adult with an advanced solid tumor such as melanoma, head and neck, liver or kidney cancer.

Here the CDR3 DNA reads TGTGCCAGCAGCCTTGACTGGAACACTGAAGCTTTCTTT. Translated: CASSLDWNTEAFF. V and J are TRBV11-2 and TRBJ1-1; D is unresolved. Germline assignment: CDR1 SGHAT and CDR2 FQNNGV. Trimming left V 5 bases short and J 1 base short, with 8 bases between. The CDR3 covers 13 residues.